This T cell receptor (beta chain) derives from a study of graft-versus-host responses after intestinal transplantation. Study at large: Transplantation in recipients was multivisceral, liver-intestinal, or isolated intestinal. All recipients were given anti-thymocyte globulin induction, and tacrolimus and steroids were then administered for about three years. Study conclusions and caveats: Peak levels of circulating GvH clones tracked with early post-transplant HvG declines. Researchers found GvH clones in recipient marrow, and some showed up first in ileum or blood.

Turning to this clone: Its target is not known.

Produced via immunoSEQ multiplex PCR; TCRdb's table is partial and in-frame only. The sample comprises tens of thousands of clones, almost 90% of which are singletons, and 3.5% to 5% rests with the top ten. From germline, CDR1 is MNHEY and CDR2 SMNVEV (reference sequence). Germline trimming cut 8 bases from V and 7 bases from J; bases unmatched to any gene: 5. This CDR3 is 12 amino acids long. V usage is TRBV27 and J usage is TRBJ1-5; 7 bases fit TRBD1. This sample comprised unstimulated CD8+ T cells sorted from spleen or lymph node cells, obtained before transplant. This receptor was taken from a human donor who was the organ donor for an intestinal transplant. CDR3 residues: CASGTGAQPQHF. Here the CDR3 DNA reads TGTGCCAGCGGCACAGGGGCGCAGCCCCAGCATTTT.